Each of the 32 T cell receptor beta chains below was sequenced from the same sample in a study of cytomegalovirus exposure and HLA in healthy donors. 13 Jbeta primers and 60 Vbeta primers were used for the PCR. Assay: immunoSEQ multiplex PCR; the TCRdb copy retains only in-frame clones and omits some. The sample records approximately 290,000 clones, 80% being singletons. The sequenced sample consisted of PBMCs. Receptors were obtained from a girl aged 2 to 10 in good health and CMV-seronegative.

The V call is TRBV29-1, the J call TRBJ2-7; D ambiguous. Germline V gene data show CDR1 as SQVTM and CDR2 as ANQGSEA. The V gene lost 4 bases and the J gene lost 6 bases, with 16 bases spanning the gap. This CDR3 contains 13 residues. The CDR3 DNA reads TGCAGCGTTGCTCGCAACCTCGGAGCCGAGCAGTACTTC. This codes for CSVARNLGAEQYF.

This sequence joins TRBV28 and TRBJ2-7; 7 bases agree with TRBD1. The V and J ends lost 1 base and 4 bases, in that order; junction bases with no gene match: 7. Per germline, CDR1 MDHEN and CDR2 SYDVKM. The CDR3 runs 15 residues. The CDR3 sequence is CASSLFAGGEYEQYF. The CDR3 DNA is TGTGCCAGCAGTTTATTTGCAGGGGGAGAGTACGAGCAGTACTTC.

The chain links TRBV4-1 to TRBJ1-3, with D tentatively TRBD1 (5 bases). The germline V gene has CDR1 MGHRA and CDR2 YSYEKL. Trimming pared 0 bases from V and 0 bases from J, leaving 9 bases between. The CDR3 length is 16 residues. In DNA, the CDR3 is TGCGCCAGCAGCCAAGATGGGGCCTACTCTGGAAACACCATATATTTT. This encodes CASSQDGAYSGNTIYF.

This clone showed up just a few times. V gene TRBV18 combines with J gene TRBJ1-1, with D unclear. Germline V gene sequence: CDR1 KGHSH, CDR2 LQKENI. This CDR3 contains 15 residues. Trimming took 3 bases from V and 1 from J, leaving 12 bases between them. CDR3 region: CASSPVGVWNTEAFF. In DNA form, the CDR3 reads TGTGCCAGCTCACCTGTCGGGGTCTGGAACACTGAAGCTTTCTTT.

The sample holds a few counts of this clone. The chain employs TRBV30 and TRBJ1-6; the D is unclear. The germline V gene has CDR1 GTSNPN and CDR2 SVGIG (reference sequence). This CDR3 is 12 amino acids long. V was pared by 1 base and J by 11 bases, with 9 bases between. The CDR3 DNA sequence: TGTGCCTGGAGTGGTGGAGTACCACCCCTCCACTTT. It is translated as CAWSGGVPPLHF.

This clone was recorded only once. The chain is built from TRBV7-2 and TRBJ1-2; the D gene is possibly TRBD1 (5 bases). Germline CDR1 and CDR2: SGHTA and FQGNSA. The CDR3 is 15 amino acids. Trimming shortened V by 1 base and J by 4 bases, and 13 bases separated the two germline ends. CDR3 sequence: CASSLDRSFGYGYTF. The CDR3 DNA sequence: TGTGCCAGCAGCTTAGACAGGAGCTTCGGCTATGGCTACACCTTC.

The J gene is TRBJ2-1, the V gene TRBV13; 11 nucleotides align to TRBD1. The V gene end was trimmed by 3 bases and the J gene end by 9 bases; junction bases not matched to a gene: 13. Germline V lookup: CDR1 PRHDT, CDR2 FYEKMQ (reference sequence). This CDR3 spans 17 amino acids. CDR3 DNA: TGTGCCAGCAGCTTTGGGGCCGGGACAGGGGGGATAGTTGAGCAGTTCTTC. This encodes CASSFGAGTGGIVEQFF.

The V and J genes are TRBV30 and TRBJ2-1, with D maybe TRBD2 (6 bases). Germline V gene data show CDR1 as GTSNPN and CDR2 as SVGIG (reference sequence). With 5 bases removed from V and 7 bases from J, the gap between germline ends came to 9 bases. This CDR3 is built from 11 residues. The CDR3 bases are TGTGCCTGGGGAAGCGGGAATGAGCAGTTCTTC. Amino acid sequence: CAWGSGNEQFF. Full variable domain (remainder filled in from reference TRBV30 and TRBJ2-1): SQTIHQWPATLVQPVGSPLSLECTVEGTSNPNLYWYRQAAGRGLQLLFYSVGIGQISSEVPQNLSASRPQDRQFILSSKKLLLSDSGFYLCAWGSGNEQFFGPGTRLTVL.

This clone was seen more than once but under ten times. The rearrangement joins TRBV2 to TRBJ2-5; no definite D call. The V and J ends lost 4 bases and 5 bases respectively, with 14 bases between them. Germline V gene sequence: CDR1 SNHLY, CDR2 FYNNEI. The CDR3 runs 14 residues. The CDR3 loop is CASSVRPGIETQYF. CDR3 in DNA: TGTGCCAGCAGTGTAAGACCAGGCATTGAGACCCAGTACTTC.

The CDR3 sequence is CASSPLADSYNEQFF. CDR3 DNA: TGTGCCAGCAGTCCTCTAGCGGACTCCTACAATGAGCAGTTCTTC. This sequence joins TRBV6-4 and TRBJ2-1; 7 nucleotides line up with TRBD2. Germline CDR1 and CDR2: MRHNA and SNTAGT. V dropped 5 bases and J dropped 0; count of bases not matched to a gene: 4. The CDR3 has 15 residues.

The chain links TRBV19 to TRBJ1-5, with a tentative D call TRBD1 (5 bases). Looked up from germline, CDR1 is LNHDA and CDR2 is SQIVND (reference sequence). The CDR3 contains 16 residues. The V gene lost 4 bases and the J gene lost 5 bases, with 18 bases spanning the gap. Here the CDR3 DNA reads TGTGCCAGTAGTACGGGGGAGGCAGGGTTTTATCAGCCCCAGCATTTT. Its protein product is CASSTGEAGFYQPQHF.

The V and J genes are TRBV6-5 and TRBJ1-2; TRBD1 agrees at 7 bases. Germline V gene sequence: CDR1 MNHEY, CDR2 SVGAGI. V lost 0 bases to trimming and J lost 7 bases; unmatched junction nucleotides: 8. This CDR3 spans 15 amino acids. This CDR3 reads CASSYSRQGGGGYTF. The DNA for the CDR3 is TGTGCCAGCAGTTACTCGAGGCAGGGGGGAGGTGGCTACACCTTC.

The chain is built from TRBV7-9 and TRBJ1-2; tentative D call: TRBD1 (5 bases). Germline V gene sequence: CDR1 SEHNR, CDR2 FQNEAQ (reference sequence). The CDR3 spans 12 residues. V was shortened by 7 bases and J by 7 bases, with 13 bases between the two germline ends. This CDR3 is CASTGGALGYTF. In DNA, the CDR3 is TGTGCCAGCACGGGGGGAGCGCTTGGCTACACCTTC. Based on the CDR3 plus reference TRBV7-9 and TRBJ1-2, the full variable domain is DTGVSQNPRHKITKRGQNVTFRCDPISEHNRLYWYRQTLGQGPEFLTYFQNEAQLEKSRLLSDRFSAERPKGSFSTLEIQRTEQGDSAMYLCASTGGALGYTFGSGTRLTVV.

CDR3 loop: CASRRDRGTGAGELFF. The CDR3 region has the DNA TGTGCCAGCAGAAGGGACAGGGGGACTGGCGCCGGGGAGCTGTTTTTT. The chain carries TRBV6-6 and TRBJ2-2, with TRBD1 identical over 11 bases. The CDR3 loop spans 16 amino acids. The germline gives CDR1 MNHNY, CDR2 SVGAGI (reference sequence). Trimming cost V 6 bases and J 6 bases; bases outside gene matches: 9.

The CDR3 spells CASSSSSGSSYEQYF. The CDR3 DNA sequence: TGTGCCAGTAGTTCCTCTAGCGGGAGCTCCTACGAGCAGTACTTC. The V and J genes are TRBV19 and TRBJ2-7; 10 bases agree with TRBD2. In germline, CDR1 is LNHDA, CDR2 SQIVND (reference sequence). The CDR3 loop spans 15 amino acids. V lost 5 bases to trimming and J lost 0 bases; unmatched junction nucleotides: 4.

The chain carries TRBV5-5 and TRBJ2-5; TRBD1 matches 9 bases. The junction had 12 bases not matched to a gene; V was cut back by 1 base and J by 5 bases. Germline lookup yields CDR1 SGHKS and CDR2 YYEKEE (reference sequence). This CDR3 is built from 17 residues. The CDR3 sequence is CASSLLAAGTGYETQYF. The CDR3, as DNA: TGTGCCAGCAGCTTGCTGGCAGCCGGGACAGGGTACGAGACCCAGTACTTC.

This clone was observed a few times. This rearrangement joins TRBV6-5 to TRBJ1-4; no definite D call. The CDR3 contains 16 residues. Germline lookup yields CDR1 MNHEY and CDR2 SVGAGI. V lost 2 bases, J lost 0 bases, and 10 bases lay in between. The CDR3 sequence is CASSYDGLPTNEKLFF. For the CDR3, the DNA is TGTGCCAGCAGTTACGACGGACTTCCAACTAATGAAAAACTGTTTTTT.

The V gene is TRBV2, the J gene TRBJ1-2; tentatively, D is TRBD1 (5 bases). Germline V lookup: CDR1 SNHLY, CDR2 FYNNEI. The CDR3 runs to 15 residues. V lost 7 bases and J 4 bases, leaving 19 bases between the germline ends. The CDR3, as DNA: TGTGCCAGCAAGGGATCCTCGGCAGGGTTCTATGGCTACACCTTC. It translates to CASKGSSAGFYGYTF.

This clone came up a few times. The J gene is TRBJ1-4, the V gene TRBV6-5; no firm D call. Trimming removed 3 bases from V and 3 bases from J, with 14 bases in between. CDR1 and CDR2 from the germline V gene are MNHEY and SVGAGI. The CDR3 has 16 residues. For the CDR3, the DNA is TGTGCCAGCAGTTATGGCCCCACGATATCTAATGAAAAACTGTTTTTT. It translates to CASSYGPTISNEKLFF.

This sequence joins TRBV12-5 and TRBJ1-2, with D uncertain. Trimming removed 4 bases from V and 4 bases from J, with 10 bases in between. The germline CDR1 and CDR2 sequences are LGHNT and FRNRAP. This CDR3 has 13 residues. As DNA, the CDR3 is TGTGCTAGTGGTTCGAGTGATATCTATGGCTACACCTTC. Translation gives CASGSSDIYGYTF. The full variable domain, completed using reference TRBV12-5 and TRBJ1-2, is DARVTQTPRHKVTEMGQEVTMRCQPILGHNTVFWYRQTMMQGLELLAYFRNRAPLDDSGMPKDRFSAEMPDATLATLKIQPSEPRDSAVYFCASGSSDIYGYTFGSGTRLTVV.

The chain employs TRBV2 and TRBJ1-2; a weak D match, TRBD1 (5 bases). Deletions cut 7 bases from V and 7 bases from J, with 13 bases between. CDR1 is SNHLY, CDR2 FYNNEI, per germline. The CDR3 spans 12 residues. The CDR3 DNA is TGTGCCAGCACCACAGGTGAATTTGGCTACACCTTC. It specifies CASTTGEFGYTF. Supplemented by reference TRBV2 and TRBJ1-2, the full variable domain reads EPEVTQTPSHQVTQMGQEVILRCVPISNHLYFYWYRQILGQKVEFLVSFYNNEISEKSEIFDDQFSVERPDGSNFTLKIRSTKLEDSAMYFCASTTGEFGYTFGSGTRLTVV.

The chain couples TRBV30 to TRBJ2-5; maybe TRBD1 (5 bases). The germline gives CDR1 GTSNPN, CDR2 SVGIG (reference sequence). V gave up 4 bases and J gave up 5 bases, with 20 bases separating them. The CDR3 has 15 amino acids. The CDR3 DNA reads TGTGCCTGGACTGGCTCTACTTGGGGCCGTGAGACCCAGTACTTC. This sequence encodes CAWTGSTWGRETQYF.

A remark on this clone: Compared with germline, one end of the junction differs, possibly owing to a read error. The V and J genes are TRBV29-1 and TRBJ1-1; TRBD1 matches 10 bases. The CDR3 loop spans 15 amino acids. Germline V CDR1 and CDR2: SQVTM, ANQGSEA. CDR3 loop: CSVTPGQGMNTGAFF. The DNA of the CDR3 is TGCAGCGTCACCCCGGGACAGGGGATGAACACTGGAGCTTTCTTT.

This clone was seen once. V usage is TRBV6-5 and J usage is TRBJ2-2; TRBD1 might be the D (6 bases). The CDR3 is 16 amino acids. The germline V gene encodes CDR1 MNHEY and CDR2 SVGAGI. The V end was cut by 0 bases, the J end by 5 bases, with 13 bases between. CDR3 in DNA: TGTGCCAGCAGTTACTCAGGGCTCACAGGGACCGGGGAGCTGTTTTTT. This translates into CASSYSGLTGTGELFF.

The V call is TRBV5-1, the J call TRBJ1-4; no clear D gene. V was pared by 0 bases and J by 7 bases, with 13 bases between. The CDR3 extends over 15 amino acids. From germline, CDR1 is SGHRS and CDR2 YFSETQ. Here the CDR3 DNA reads TGCGCCAGCAGCTTGGTTCGGCAGGAGGGTGAAAAACTGTTTTTT. Its translation: CASSLVRQEGEKLFF.

V gene TRBV18 combines with J gene TRBJ2-7, with D perhaps TRBD1 (6 bases). V was shortened by 3 bases and J by 2 bases, with 20 bases between the two germline ends. Per germline, CDR1 KGHSH and CDR2 LQKENI. This CDR3 spans 17 amino acids. This CDR3 reads CASSPPWPRGFTYEQYF. The CDR3 DNA reads TGTGCCAGCTCACCGCCGTGGCCCAGGGGATTTACCTACGAGCAGTACTTC.

V gene TRBV9 combines with J gene TRBJ2-7; no definite D call. The germline V gene has CDR1 SGDLS and CDR2 YYNGEE. V was cut by 0 bases and J by 2 bases, with 18 bases left in between. This CDR3 has 17 residues. Here the CDR3 DNA reads TGTGCCAGCAGCGTAGGCGGTTGGAGTACCGAGCCCTACGAGCAGTACTTC. It is translated as CASSVGGWSTEPYEQYF.

The CDR3 is CSGTGIRQETQYF. CDR3 coding DNA: TGCAGCGGGACAGGGATAAGACAAGAGACCCAGTACTTC. V is TRBV29-1 and J is TRBJ2-5, with 8 positions matching TRBD1. Per the germline V gene, CDR1 is SQVTM and CDR2 is ANQGSEA. CDR3 length: 13 residues. The V segment lost 7 bases and the J segment 2 bases; nucleotides outside the gene matches: 6.

The chain uses TRBV6-5 and TRBJ2-7; 7 positions match TRBD2. This CDR3 region has 15 residues. CDR1 is MNHEY, CDR2 SVGAGI, per germline. The ends lost 6 bases at V and 3 bases at J; junction bases unmatched: 11. The chain's CDR3 is CASRSGTVSVYEQYF. DNA for the CDR3: TGTGCCAGCAGAAGCGGGACGGTCTCCGTCTACGAGCAGTACTTC.

The V gene is TRBV6-1, the J gene TRBJ2-3; 9 nucleotides match TRBD2. Per the germline V gene, CDR1 is MNHNS and CDR2 is SASEGT. The CDR3 has 12 amino acids. In DNA, the CDR3 is TGTGCTATAGCGGGAGATACAGATACGCAGTATTTT. Its translation: CAIAGDTDTQYF.

This chain uses TRBV27 with TRBJ2-2; 14 nucleotides match TRBD2. Germline V CDR1 and CDR2: MNHEY, SMNVEV (reference sequence). After removal of 2 bases from V and 5 bases from J, the junction contained 4 bases not matched to a gene. This CDR3 region has 17 residues. CDR3 bases: TGTGCCAGCAGTTTACTTGGGACTAGCGGGAGAACCGGGGAGCTGTTTTTT. It translates to CASSLLGTSGRTGELFF.

The V call is TRBV6-1, the J call TRBJ2-7; D may be TRBD1 (6 bases). Germline V gene sequence: CDR1 MNHNS, CDR2 SASEGT. This CDR3 has 12 amino acids. Trimming cost V 10 bases and J 5 bases, with 15 bases left between them. CDR3 loop: CATDQGNNEQYF. The CDR3 DNA reads TGTGCCACCGACCAGGGGAACAACGAGCAGTACTTC.